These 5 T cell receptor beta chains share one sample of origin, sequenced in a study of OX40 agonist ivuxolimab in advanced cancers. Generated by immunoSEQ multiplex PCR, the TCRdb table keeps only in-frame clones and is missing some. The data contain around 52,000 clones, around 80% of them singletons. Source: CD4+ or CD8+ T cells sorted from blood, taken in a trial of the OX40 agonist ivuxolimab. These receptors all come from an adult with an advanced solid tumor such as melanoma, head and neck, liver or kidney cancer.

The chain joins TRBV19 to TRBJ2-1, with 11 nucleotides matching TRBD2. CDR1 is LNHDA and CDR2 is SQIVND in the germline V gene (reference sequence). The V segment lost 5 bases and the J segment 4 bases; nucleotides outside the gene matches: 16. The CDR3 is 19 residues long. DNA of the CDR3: TGTGCCAGTAGTCCCGCCCCACTAGCGGGAGTAGGGGGGTACAATGAGCAGTTCTTC. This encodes CASSPAPLAGVGGYNEQFF.

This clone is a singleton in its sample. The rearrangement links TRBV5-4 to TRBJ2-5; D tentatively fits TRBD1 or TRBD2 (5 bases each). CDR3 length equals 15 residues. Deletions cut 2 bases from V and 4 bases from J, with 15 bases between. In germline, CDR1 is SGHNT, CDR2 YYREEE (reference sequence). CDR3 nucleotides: TGTGCCAGCAGCTTTTTTCTGTCAGGGAGAGAGACCCAGTACTTC. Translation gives CASSFFLSGRETQYF. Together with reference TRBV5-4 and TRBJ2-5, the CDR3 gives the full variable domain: ETGVTQSPTHLIKTRGQQVTLRCSSQSGHNTVSWYQQALGQGPQFIFQYYREEENGRGNFPPRFSGLQFPNYSSELNVNALELDDSALYLCASSFFLSGRETQYFGPGTRLLVL.

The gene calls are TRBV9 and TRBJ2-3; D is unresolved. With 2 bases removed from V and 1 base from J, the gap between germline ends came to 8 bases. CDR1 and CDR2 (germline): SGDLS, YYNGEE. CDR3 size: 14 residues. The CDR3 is CASSVGTGTDTQYF. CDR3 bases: TGTGCCAGCAGCGTGGGTACGGGCACAGATACGCAGTATTTT.

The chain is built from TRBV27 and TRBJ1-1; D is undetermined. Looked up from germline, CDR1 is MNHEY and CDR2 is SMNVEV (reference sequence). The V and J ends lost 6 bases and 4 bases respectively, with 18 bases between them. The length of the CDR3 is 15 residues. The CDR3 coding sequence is TGTGCCAGCAGCGCTTTAAACCCAGGTTCCACTGAAGCTTTCTTT. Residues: CASSALNPGSTEAFF.

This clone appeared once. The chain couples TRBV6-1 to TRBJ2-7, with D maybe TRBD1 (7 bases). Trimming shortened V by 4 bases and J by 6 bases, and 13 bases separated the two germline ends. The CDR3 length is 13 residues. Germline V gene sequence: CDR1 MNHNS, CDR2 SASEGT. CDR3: CASSAQGGSEQYF. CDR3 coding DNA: TGTGCCAGCAGTGCCCAGGGGGGAAGCGAGCAGTACTTC.